This T cell receptor beta chain derives from a study of low-dose radiotherapy and immunotherapy resistance in tumors. TRAV and TRBV primers primed cDNA for both TCRalpha and TCRbeta. TCR amplification involved about 19 PCR cycles with a constant-region primer and V-primer adapter. Each CDR3 protein is one row after TCRdb ran MiXCR on the reads. The sample contains about 80,000 distinct CDR3 sequences, around 17% of which appear only once. In the case of this clonotype: A far larger clone is one base from this, pointing to a likely read error.

Per germline, CDR1 PRHDT and CDR2 FYEKMQ (reference sequence). The CDR3 covers 16 residues. V was clipped by 5 bases and J by 0 bases, with 16 bases between them. Indicated time point: after trial treatment. Treatment given: LDRT plus nivolumab, ipilimumab, low-dose cyclophosphamide and aspirin (RACIN trial). This sequence was found in a male donor with prostate cancer. This sequence joins TRBV13 and TRBJ2-5, with D unclear. Source: PBMCs, taken after low-dose radiotherapy plus immunotherapy. CDR3 DNA sequence: TGTGCCAGCAGCCTGGGGTCGGCAGTGTACCAAGAGACCCAGTACTTC. It codes for CASSLGSAVYQETQYF.